Listed below are T cell receptor beta chains from one sample, sequenced in a study of early T cells in non-severe SARS-CoV-2 infection. TCRdb re-called the 5' RACE reads through MiXCR, storing one row per CDR3 protein. Of some 66,000 distinct CDR3 sequences listed, around an eighth were seen once; the top ten hold around 4.5%. The source material was whole blood. The receptors were sampled from an adult who was a healthcare worker with PCR-confirmed SARS-CoV-2 infection or an uninfected control (not recorded which). The CDR3 runs from the conserved cysteine through the conserved F or W. The D gene is left open where the match is weak. For some rows the clone size is stated as once, few or many, or as a class when expanded; others skip it.

TRBD1	TRBV6-6	TRBJ1-2	.	CAARQGANGYTF	TGTGCCGCTCGACAGGGGGCAAATGGCTACACCTTC
.	TRBV20-1	TRBJ1-1	many	CSATLFEVAFF	TGCAGTGCTACCCTATTCGAAGTGGCTTTCTTT
.	TRBV29-1	TRBJ2-1	.	CSVVGGYNEQFF	TGCAGCGTTGTAGGAGGGTACAATGAGCAGTTCTTC
TRBD1	TRBV30	TRBJ1-5	.	CAWSKTGESQPQHF	TGTGCCTGGAGTAAGACAGGGGAAAGTCAGCCCCAGCATTTT
.	TRBV27	TRBJ1-6	many	CASSQDPPGGSDSPLHF	TGTGCCAGCAGTCAGGACCCCCCCGGGGGTAGTGATTCACCCCTCCACTTT
.	TRBV3-1	TRBJ2-2	.	CASSVDDTGELFF	TGTGCCAGCAGTGTTGACGACACCGGGGAGCTGTTTTTT
.	TRBV7-9	TRBJ2-4	.	CASSLSDGNIQYF	TGTGCCAGCAGCTTGTCGGACGGCAACATTCAGTACTTC
.	TRBV5-1	TRBJ2-1	.	CASTKGTDYNEQFF	TGCGCCAGCACGAAGGGGACCGACTACAATGAGCAGTTCTTC
.	TRBV2	TRBJ1-1	.	CVSRIHSNTEAFF	TGTGTCAGCCGGATACACTCGAACACTGAAGCTTTCTTT
TRBD1	TRBV7-9	TRBJ1-1	few	CASSLRTGFEAFF	TGTGCCAGCAGCCTCCGGACAGGGTTTGAAGCTTTCTTT
.	TRBV28	TRBJ1-1	.	CASSLRGEDTEAFF	TGTGCCAGCAGTTTAAGGGGTGAGGACACTGAAGCTTTCTTT
TRBD1	TRBV12-3/TRBV12-4	TRBJ2-7	few	CASSNLRGQGYEQYF	TGTGCCAGCAGCAACCTTCGAGGACAGGGGTACGAGCAGTACTTC
.	TRBV5-6	TRBJ2-3	few	CASSRDLSTDTQYF	TGTGCCAGCAGCCGAGACTTGAGCACAGATACGCAGTATTTT
.	TRBV20-1	TRBJ2-7	.	CSARGTRNSYEQYF	TGCAGTGCTAGGGGGACCAGGAACTCCTACGAGCAGTACTTC
.	TRBV6-6	TRBJ1-2	many	CATRGVVYGYTF	TGTGCCACCCGCGGTGTGGTCTATGGCTACACCTTC
TRBD2	TRBV5-1	TRBJ2-5	.	CASSSGLAVQETQYF	TGCGCCAGCAGCTCGGGACTAGCGGTCCAAGAGACCCAGTACTTC
TRBD1	TRBV20-1	TRBJ1-2	many	CSPSGRGYTF	TGCAGCCCATCAGGCAGGGGGTACACCTTC
.	TRBV10-2	TRBJ1-1	many	CASSESNRRTEAFF	TGCGCCAGCAGTGAGTCCAACAGAAGGACTGAAGCTTTCTTT
.	TRBV29-1	TRBJ1-2	few	CSVYHGFGYTF	TGCAGCGTTTACCATGGGTTCGGCTACACCTTC
.	TRBV29-1	TRBJ2-1	few	CSVGGSGYNEQFF	TGCAGCGTTGGAGGGTCCGGCTACAATGAGCAGTTCTTC
.	TRBV5-4	TRBJ1-2	few	CASSLVGLGIGYTF	TGTGCCAGCAGCTTGGTTGGCCTAGGGATTGGCTACACCTTC
.	TRBV20-1	TRBJ2-7	many	CSARSGYYEQYF	TGCAGTGCTAGGAGTGGGTATTACGAGCAGTACTTC
.	TRBV24-1	TRBJ2-3	.	CTTSSAGSTDTQYF	TGTACCACCAGTTCCGCGGGGAGCACAGATACGCAGTATTTT
TRBD2	TRBV12-3/TRBV12-4	TRBJ2-3	.	CASSPLAGRKNTQYF	TGTGCCAGCAGTCCCCTAGCGGGCCGCAAGAATACGCAGTATTTT
TRBD2	TRBV20-1	TRBJ2-7	.	CSASRLAYEQYF	TGCAGTGCTAGTCGACTAGCGTACGAGCAGTACTTC
TRBD1	TRBV2	TRBJ1-1	.	CASNTRTGRTEAFF	TGTGCCAGCAACACAAGGACAGGGCGGACTGAAGCTTTCTTT
.	TRBV2	TRBJ1-6	many	CASRQVYNSPLHF	TGTGCCAGCAGACAGGTCTATAATTCACCCCTCCACTTT